This T cell receptor (beta chain) was identified during a study of OX40 agonist ivuxolimab in advanced cancers. V shed 4 bases and J 5 bases; nucleotides not matched to a gene: 4. CDR1 and CDR2 (germline): SGDLS, YYNGEE. CDR3 length: 13 residues. The repertoire was sequenced with immunoSEQ multiplex PCR; TCRdb's copy has only in-frame clones and lacks some. The sample gives roughly 48,000 clones, around 90% of which show up once; more than 45% is in the top ten. The rearrangement links TRBV9 to TRBJ2-5, with 8 positions matching TRBD1. This TCR derives from an adult with an advanced solid tumor such as melanoma, head and neck, liver or kidney cancer. The specimen comprised CD4+ or CD8+ T cells sorted from blood, sampled in a trial of the OX40 agonist ivuxolimab. CDR3 DNA: TGTGCCAGCAGCCCAGGGGGCGCCGAGACCCAGTACTTC. Translated, it gives CASSPGGAETQYF.